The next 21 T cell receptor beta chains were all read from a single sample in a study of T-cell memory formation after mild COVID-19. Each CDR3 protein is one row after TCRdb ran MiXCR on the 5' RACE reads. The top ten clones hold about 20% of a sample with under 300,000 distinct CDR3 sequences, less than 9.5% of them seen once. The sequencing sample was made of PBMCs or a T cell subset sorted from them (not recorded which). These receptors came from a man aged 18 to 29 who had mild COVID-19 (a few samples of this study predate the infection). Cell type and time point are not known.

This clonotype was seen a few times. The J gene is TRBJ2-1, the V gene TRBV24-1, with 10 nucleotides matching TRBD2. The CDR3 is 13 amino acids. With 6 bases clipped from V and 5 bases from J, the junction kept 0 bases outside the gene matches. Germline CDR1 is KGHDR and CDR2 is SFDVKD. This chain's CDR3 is CATSTSGDNEQFF. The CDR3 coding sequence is TGTGCCACCAGTACTAGCGGGGACAATGAGCAGTTCTTC.

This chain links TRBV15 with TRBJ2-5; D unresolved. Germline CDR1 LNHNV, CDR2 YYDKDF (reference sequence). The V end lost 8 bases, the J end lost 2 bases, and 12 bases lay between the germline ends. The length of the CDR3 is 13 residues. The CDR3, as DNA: TGTGCCACCGAGTCTAGGGAACAAGAGACCCAGTACTTC. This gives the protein CATESREQETQYF.

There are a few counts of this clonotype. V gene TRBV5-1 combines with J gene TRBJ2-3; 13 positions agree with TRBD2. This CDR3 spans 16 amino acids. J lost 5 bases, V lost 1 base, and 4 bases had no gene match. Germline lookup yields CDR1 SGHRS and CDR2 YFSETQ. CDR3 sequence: CASSLTSGGAEDTQYF. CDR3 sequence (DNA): TGCGCCAGCAGCTTGACTAGCGGGGGGGCGGAAGATACGCAGTATTTT.

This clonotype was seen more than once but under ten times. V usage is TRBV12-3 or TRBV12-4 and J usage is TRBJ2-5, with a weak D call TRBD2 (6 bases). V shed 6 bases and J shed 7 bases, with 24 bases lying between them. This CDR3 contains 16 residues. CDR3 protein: CASSYTTGRFGRTQYF. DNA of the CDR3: TGTGCCAGCAGCTACACCACCGGACGGTTCGGGAGGACCCAGTACTTC.

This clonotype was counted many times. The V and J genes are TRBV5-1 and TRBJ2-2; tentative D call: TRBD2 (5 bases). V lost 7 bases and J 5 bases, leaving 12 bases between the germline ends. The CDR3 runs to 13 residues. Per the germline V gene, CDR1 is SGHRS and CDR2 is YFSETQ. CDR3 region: CASGKRETGELFF. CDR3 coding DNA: TGCGCCAGCGGAAAACGGGAAACCGGGGAGCTGTTTTTT.

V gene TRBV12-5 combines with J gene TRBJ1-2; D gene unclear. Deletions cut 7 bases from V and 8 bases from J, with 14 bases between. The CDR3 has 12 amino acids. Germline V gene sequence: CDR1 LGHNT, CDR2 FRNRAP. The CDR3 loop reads CASARWVLGYTF. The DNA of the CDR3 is TGTGCTAGTGCCCGGTGGGTTTTAGGCTACACCTTC.

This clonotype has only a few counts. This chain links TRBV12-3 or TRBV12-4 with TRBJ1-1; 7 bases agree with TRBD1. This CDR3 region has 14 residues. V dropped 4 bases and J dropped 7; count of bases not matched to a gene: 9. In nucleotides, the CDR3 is TGTGCCAGCAGTTGGAGGGGGCCAGGGATTGAAGCTTTCTTT. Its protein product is CASSWRGPGIEAFF.

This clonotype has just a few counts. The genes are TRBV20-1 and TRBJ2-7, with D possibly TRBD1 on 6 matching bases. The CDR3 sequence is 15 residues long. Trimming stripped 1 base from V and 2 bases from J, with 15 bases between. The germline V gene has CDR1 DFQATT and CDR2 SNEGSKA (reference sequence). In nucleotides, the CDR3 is TGCAGTGCTAGAGGGGAGACAGGTCCTCCCTACGAGCAGTACTTC. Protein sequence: CSARGETGPPYEQYF.

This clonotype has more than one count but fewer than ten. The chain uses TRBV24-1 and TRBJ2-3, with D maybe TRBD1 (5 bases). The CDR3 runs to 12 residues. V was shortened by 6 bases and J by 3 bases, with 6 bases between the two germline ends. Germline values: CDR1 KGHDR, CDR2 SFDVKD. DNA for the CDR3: TGTGCCACCAGTAAGGGGACAGATACGCAGTATTTT. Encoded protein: CATSKGTDTQYF.

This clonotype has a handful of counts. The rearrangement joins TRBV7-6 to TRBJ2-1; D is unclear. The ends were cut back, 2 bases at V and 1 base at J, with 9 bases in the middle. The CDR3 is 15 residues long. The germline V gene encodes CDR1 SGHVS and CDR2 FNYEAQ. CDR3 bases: TGTGCCAGCAGCTTACCCTCAGCATCCTACAATGAGCAGTTCTTC. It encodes CASSLPSASYNEQFF.

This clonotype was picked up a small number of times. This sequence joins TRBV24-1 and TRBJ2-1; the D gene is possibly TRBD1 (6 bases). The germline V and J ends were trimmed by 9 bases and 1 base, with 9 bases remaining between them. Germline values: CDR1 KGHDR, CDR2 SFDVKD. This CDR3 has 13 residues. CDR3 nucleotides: TGTGCCACCTCAGGGGATTCCTACAATGAGCAGTTCTTC. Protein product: CATSGDSYNEQFF.

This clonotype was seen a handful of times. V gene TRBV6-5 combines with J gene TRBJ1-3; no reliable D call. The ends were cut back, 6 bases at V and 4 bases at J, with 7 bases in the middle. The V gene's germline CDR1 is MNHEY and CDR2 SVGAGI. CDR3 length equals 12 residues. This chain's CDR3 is CASSSGGNTIYF. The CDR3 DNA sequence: TGTGCCAGCAGCAGTGGGGGAAACACCATATATTTT.

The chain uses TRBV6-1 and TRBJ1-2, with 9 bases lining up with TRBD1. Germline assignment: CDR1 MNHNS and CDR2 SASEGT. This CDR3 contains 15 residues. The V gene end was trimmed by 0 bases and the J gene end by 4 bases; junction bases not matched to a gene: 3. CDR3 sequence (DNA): TGTGCCAGCAGTGAAGCCATGGGACAGGGCTATGGCTACACCTTC. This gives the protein CASSEAMGQGYGYTF.

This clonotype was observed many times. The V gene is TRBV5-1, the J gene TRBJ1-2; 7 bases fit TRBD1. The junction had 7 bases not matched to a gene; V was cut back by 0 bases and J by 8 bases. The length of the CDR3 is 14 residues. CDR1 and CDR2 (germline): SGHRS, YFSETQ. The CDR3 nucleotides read TGCGCCAGCAGCTTGGAGGGACAGCGGAGGGGCTACACCTTC. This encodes CASSLEGQRRGYTF.

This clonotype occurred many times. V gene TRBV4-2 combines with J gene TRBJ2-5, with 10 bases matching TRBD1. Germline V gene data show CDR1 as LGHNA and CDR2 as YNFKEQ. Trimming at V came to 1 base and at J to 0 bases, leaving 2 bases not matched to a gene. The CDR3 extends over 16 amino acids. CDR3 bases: TGTGCCAGCAGCCAAGGGACAGGGGGTGACCAAGAGACCCAGTACTTC. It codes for CASSQGTGGDQETQYF.

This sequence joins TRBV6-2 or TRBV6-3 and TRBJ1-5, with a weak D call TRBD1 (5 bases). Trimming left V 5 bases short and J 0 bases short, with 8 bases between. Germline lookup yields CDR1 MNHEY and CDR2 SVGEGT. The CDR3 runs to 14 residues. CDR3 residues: CASSTQGSNQPQHF. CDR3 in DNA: TGTGCCAGCAGTACTCAGGGTAGCAATCAGCCCCAGCATTTT.

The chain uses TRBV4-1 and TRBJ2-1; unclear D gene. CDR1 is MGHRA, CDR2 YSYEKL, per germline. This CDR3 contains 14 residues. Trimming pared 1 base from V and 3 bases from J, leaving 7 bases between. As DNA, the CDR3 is TGCGCCAGCAGCCAAGCCTCTGGCTACAATGAGCAGTTCTTC. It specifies CASSQASGYNEQFF.

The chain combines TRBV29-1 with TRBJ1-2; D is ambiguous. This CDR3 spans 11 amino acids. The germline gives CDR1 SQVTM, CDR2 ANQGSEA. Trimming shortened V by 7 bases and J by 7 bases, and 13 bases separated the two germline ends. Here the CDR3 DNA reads TGCAGCGCGGGCGTCGCGGGTGGCTACACCTTC. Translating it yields CSAGVAGGYTF. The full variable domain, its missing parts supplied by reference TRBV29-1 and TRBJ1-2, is SAVISQKPSRDICQRGTSLTIQCQVDSQVTMMFWYRQQPGQSLTLIATANQGSEATYESGFVIDKFPISRPNLTFSTLTVSNMSPEDSSIYLCSAGVAGGYTFGSGTRLTVV.

This chain's CDR3 is CATAQRSNTEAFF. DNA for the CDR3: TGTGCCACGGCCCAAAGGTCGAACACTGAAGCTTTCTTT. The V gene is TRBV9, the J gene TRBJ1-1, with D unclear. The CDR3 extends over 13 amino acids. The ends were cut back, 9 bases at V and 1 base at J, with 13 bases in the middle. The V gene's germline CDR1 is SGDLS and CDR2 YYNGEE. Full variable domain (rest looked up from reference TRBV9 and TRBJ1-1): DSGVTQTPKHLITATGQRVTLRCSPRSGDLSVYWYQQSLDQGLQFLIQYYNGEERAKGNILERFSAQQFPDLHSELNLSSLELGDSALYFCATAQRSNTEAFFGQGTRLTVV.

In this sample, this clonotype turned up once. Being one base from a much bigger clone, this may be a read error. The CDR3 nucleotides read TGTGCCAGCTGTTTGCGGCACCAGAACACTGAAGCTTTCTTT. It codes for CASCLRHQNTEAFF. This chain joins TRBV12-3 or TRBV12-4 and TRBJ1-1, with unresolved D. The CDR3 is 14 amino acids.

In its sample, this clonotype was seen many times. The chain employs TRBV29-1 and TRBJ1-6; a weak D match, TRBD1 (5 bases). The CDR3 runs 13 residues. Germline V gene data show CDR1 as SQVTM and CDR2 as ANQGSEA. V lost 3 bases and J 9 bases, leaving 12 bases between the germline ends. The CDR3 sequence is CSVEVAGGSPLHF. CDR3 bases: TGCAGCGTTGAGGTCGCCGGGGGTTCACCCCTCCACTTT.